This entry concerns a single T cell receptor beta chain. Its antigen is currently unknown. Germline lookup yields CDR1 MNHEY and CDR2 SVGAGI. V shed 7 bases and J shed 5 bases, with 20 bases lying between them. This CDR3 is 15 amino acids long. The data stem from a study of radiotherapy plus CTLA-4 blockade in lung cancer. Findings and limits, study-wide: In blood, after radiotherapy plus ipilimumab, tumor-derived TCR clones expanded.

TCRdb keeps only in-frame clones here, not all; method: immunoSEQ multiplex PCR. The table records around 130,000 clones, 90% of them present only once. This receptor was obtained from a human donor with non-small cell lung cancer that progressed on radiotherapy plus ipilimumab. The chain couples TRBV6-5 to TRBJ1-1; D gene uncertain. Specimen: peripheral blood, collected from a patient treated with radiotherapy plus ipilimumab. In DNA form, the CDR3 reads TGTGCCAGCACCTCCCGTGGGAGTGGGGTGACTGAAGCTTTCTTT. It codes for CASTSRGSGVTEAFF.